This TCR beta chain was identified during a study of blood T cell repertoires in COVID-19. As for the study in general: The cDNA or gDNA used as material had been derived from T cells, B-cell-depleted T cells, or PBMCs.

V gave up 3 bases and J gave up 6 bases; unmatched junction bases: 9. The CDR3 has 15 residues. Looked up from germline, CDR1 is LNHDA and CDR2 is SQIVND (reference sequence). Data came from immunoSEQ multiplex PCR; TCRdb stores just in-frame clones and leaves some out. The sample has about 200,000 clones; roughly four fifths are singletons. The receptor was isolated from a man in his forties who had recovered from COVID-19. The V gene is TRBV19, the J gene TRBJ2-7, with 9 bases that match TRBD2. The sample consisted of PBMCs or T cells enriched from blood (not recorded which). The DNA of the CDR3 is TGTGCCAGTAGTATTCGTCTAGCGGGAATGGGCGAGCAGTACTTC. Protein product: CASSIRLAGMGEQYF.